The 5 T cell receptor beta chains below all came from one sample that was sequenced in a study of blood T cell repertoires in COVID-19. TCRdb's table, derived via immunoSEQ multiplex PCR, lists solely in-frame clones and lacks some. The sample has 210,000 or so clones; 87% are singletons. The sample was peripheral blood. Receptors originate from a man in his forties with active or convalescent COVID-19.

The count of this clone is one. The chain links TRBV2 to TRBJ2-7; 9 bases agree with TRBD2. Germline V gene lookup returns CDR1 SNHLY and CDR2 FYNNEI. The length of the CDR3 is 13 residues. V dropped 8 bases and J dropped 4; count of bases not matched to a gene: 6. In nucleotides, the CDR3 is TGTGCCAGCGCGGGACTAGCCGGGTACGAGCAGTACTTC. Protein: CASAGLAGYEQYF.

The chain recombines TRBV18 with TRBJ1-3; 8 nucleotides agree with TRBD1. This CDR3 comprises 15 residues. With 6 bases clipped from V and 3 bases from J, the junction kept 7 bases outside the gene matches. Per the germline V gene, CDR1 is KGHSH and CDR2 is LQKENI. CDR3 in amino acids: CASSLQGAVGNTIYF. DNA of the CDR3: TGTGCCAGCTCGCTCCAGGGGGCAGTTGGAAACACCATATATTTT.

V usage is TRBV30 and J usage is TRBJ2-7; TRBD1 agrees at 9 bases. Trimming at V came to 0 bases and at J to 9 bases, leaving 12 bases not matched to a gene. The CDR3 covers 15 residues. Germline loops: CDR1 GTSNPN, CDR2 SVGIG (reference sequence). The CDR3 bases are TGTGCCTGGAGTGTGGGGACAGGGACTTCTAAGGGGCAGTACTTC. Amino acid sequence: CAWSVGTGTSKGQYF.

This clone was seen a handful of times. The CDR3 reads CASSQVAAGLRADTQYF. In DNA form, the CDR3 reads TGTGCCAGCAGCCAAGTGGCGGCAGGGCTTAGGGCAGATACGCAGTATTTT. The chain joins TRBV4-2 to TRBJ2-3; tentative D call: TRBD1 (5 bases). V gave up 1 base and J gave up 4 bases, with 18 bases separating them. The CDR3 spans 17 residues. Per germline, CDR1 LGHNA and CDR2 YNFKEQ.

The sample holds one count of this clone. The rearrangement links TRBV18 to TRBJ2-3; the D gene is possibly TRBD1 (5 bases). Trimming took off 6 bases at V and 6 bases at J, with 16 bases between the two ends. Germline V lookup: CDR1 KGHSH, CDR2 LQKENI. There are 14 residues in the CDR3. The CDR3 DNA follows: TGTGCCAGCTCGCACTTTCAAAAGGGGGATACGCAGTATTTT. This codes for CASSHFQKGDTQYF.